This T cell receptor beta chain comes out of a study of TIL therapy for anti-PD-1-resistant metastatic lung cancer. Time point in this sample: pre-treatment sample, taken before nivolumab and TIL therapy. Tumor tissue came from excised metastases, mostly pleural nodules or supraclavicular lymph nodes. This was the immunoSEQ v3 assay. Assay: immunoSEQ multiplex PCR; the TCRdb copy retains only in-frame clones and omits some. The repertoire holds 95,000 or so clones, with 55% to 75% as singletons. V shed 2 bases and J shed 2 bases, with 9 bases lying between them. Looked up from germline, CDR1 is SGHAT and CDR2 is FQNNGV. The CDR3 is 14 residues long.

Sequenced here: tumor tissue, sampled at baseline. The clonotype originates from a person between 30 and 79 years old with non-small cell lung cancer. The V call is TRBV11-2, the J call TRBJ2-5; maybe TRBD2 (5 bases). DNA of the CDR3: TGTGCCAGCAGCTTATCGGGAAGGCAAGAGACCCAGTACTTC. It is translated as CASSLSGRQETQYF. Full variable domain (remainder filled in from reference TRBV11-2 and TRBJ2-5): EAGVAQSPRYKIIEKRQSVAFWCNPISGHATLYWYQQILGQGPKLLIQFQNNGVVDDSQLPKDRFSAERLKGVDSTLKIQPAKLEDSAVYLCASSLSGRQETQYFGPGTRLLVL.